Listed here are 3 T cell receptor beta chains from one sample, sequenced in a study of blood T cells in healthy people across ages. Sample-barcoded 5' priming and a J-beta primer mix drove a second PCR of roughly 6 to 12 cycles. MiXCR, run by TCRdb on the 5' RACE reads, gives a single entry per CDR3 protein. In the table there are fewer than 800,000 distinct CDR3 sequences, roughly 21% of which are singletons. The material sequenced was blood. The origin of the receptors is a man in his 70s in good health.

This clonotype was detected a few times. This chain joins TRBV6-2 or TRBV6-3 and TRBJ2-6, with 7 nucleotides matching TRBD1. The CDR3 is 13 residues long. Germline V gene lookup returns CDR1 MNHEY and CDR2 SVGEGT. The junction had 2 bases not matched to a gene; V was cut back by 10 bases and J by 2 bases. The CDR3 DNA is TGTGCCATCCAGGGGGCTGGGGCCAACGTCCTGACTTTC. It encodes CAIQGAGANVLTF.

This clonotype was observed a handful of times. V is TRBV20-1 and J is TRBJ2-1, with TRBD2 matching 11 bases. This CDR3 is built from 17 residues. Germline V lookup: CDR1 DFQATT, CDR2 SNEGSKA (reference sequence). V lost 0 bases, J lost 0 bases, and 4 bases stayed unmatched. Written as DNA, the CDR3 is TGCAGTGCTAGAGATGGGACTAGCGGTAGCTCCTACAATGAGCAGTTCTTC. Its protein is CSARDGTSGSSYNEQFF.

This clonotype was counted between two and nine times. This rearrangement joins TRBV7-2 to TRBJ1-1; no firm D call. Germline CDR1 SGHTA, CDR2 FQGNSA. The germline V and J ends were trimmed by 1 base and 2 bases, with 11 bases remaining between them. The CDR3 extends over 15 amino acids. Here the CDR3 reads CASSLGPQVNTEAFF. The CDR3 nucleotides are TGTGCCAGCAGCTTAGGTCCCCAGGTCAACACTGAAGCTTTCTTT.